These 9 T cell receptor beta chains originate from one sample sequenced in a study of blood T cell repertoires in COVID-19. TCRdb keeps only in-frame clones here, not all; method: immunoSEQ multiplex PCR. The data show fewer than 150,000 clones, less than 90% seen once. The sample consisted of PBMCs or T cells enriched from blood (not recorded which). The receptors stem from a man aged 25-45 years who had recovered from COVID-19.

This clone occurred once. In the same sample, other DNA sequences code for this CDR3. This chain uses TRBV2 with TRBJ2-6; D remains unclear. V dropped 8 bases and J dropped 0 bases, with 5 bases sitting between them. Germline loops: CDR1 SNHLY, CDR2 FYNNEI. The CDR3 runs 13 residues. Here the CDR3 reads CASRLSGANVLTF. CDR3 DNA: TGTGCCAGCCGTCTCTCTGGGGCCAACGTCCTGACTTTC.

The J gene is TRBJ1-1, the V gene TRBV10-2; D may be TRBD1 (6 bases). The CDR3 is made up of 13 amino acids. Germline CDR1 WSHSY, CDR2 SAAADI. Between the trimmed V and J ends, which lost 6 bases and 6 bases, there was a span of 14 bases. CDR3 DNA: TGCGCCAGCAGCGAAACCAGGGGCTCTGAAGCTTTCTTT. Residues: CASSETRGSEAFF.

This clone was found once. This sequence joins TRBV6-1 and TRBJ2-1, with D unclear. CDR3 length: 15 residues. V gave up 1 base and J gave up 4 bases, with 11 bases separating them. CDR1 is MNHNS and CDR2 is SASEGT in the germline V gene. CDR3 sequence (DNA): TGTGCCAGCAGTGAAGGGCCCCTCCTTTACAATGAGCAGTTCTTC. This translates into CASSEGPLLYNEQFF.

The chain joins TRBV5-1 to TRBJ1-4; D perhaps matches TRBD1 (5 bases). Germline V CDR1 and CDR2: SGHRS, YFSETQ. The CDR3 extends over 13 amino acids. Trimming left V 0 bases short and J 5 bases short, with 5 bases between. The CDR3 is CASSLEGNEKLFF. The CDR3 nucleotides read TGCGCCAGCAGCTTGGAGGGGAATGAAAAACTGTTTTTT.

J is TRBJ1-5 and V is TRBV18; 9 bases fit TRBD1. The germline V gene encodes CDR1 KGHSH and CDR2 LQKENI. V was clipped by 3 bases and J by 7 bases; unmatched bases: 4. This CDR3 region has 14 residues. The CDR3: CASSPDRGGQPQHF. The DNA for the CDR3 is TGTGCCAGCTCACCGGACAGGGGTGGCCAGCCCCAGCATTTT.

The genes are TRBV7-9 and TRBJ1-5; 9 nucleotides agree with TRBD1. The V segment lost 4 bases and the J segment 4 bases; nucleotides outside the gene matches: 2. The CDR3 runs to 14 residues. The V gene's germline CDR1 is SEHNR and CDR2 FQNEAQ (reference sequence). The CDR3 DNA is TGTGCCAGCAGCTCCGGACAGGGGAATCAGCCCCAGCATTTT. Its protein product is CASSSGQGNQPQHF.

This clone came up a few times. The chain couples TRBV9 to TRBJ1-1; D gene ambiguous. Trimming left V 0 bases short and J 5 bases short, with 23 bases between. This CDR3 has 18 residues. CDR1 SGDLS and CDR2 YYNGEE come from the germline V gene. CDR3 sequence: CASSVVDPARRGGTEAFF. The CDR3 coding sequence is TGTGCCAGCAGCGTAGTAGATCCGGCCCGCCGAGGTGGTACTGAAGCTTTCTTT.

V is TRBV7-7 and J is TRBJ2-5, with D tentatively TRBD2 (6 bases). The CDR3 extends over 15 amino acids. Germline CDR1 and CDR2: SSHAT and FNYEAQ (reference sequence). Trimming pared 1 base from V and 2 bases from J, leaving 11 bases between. This chain's CDR3 is CASSLGGIHQETQYF. In DNA form, the CDR3 reads TGTGCCAGCAGCTTAGGCGGGATACATCAAGAGACCCAGTACTTC.

V usage is TRBV21-1 and J usage is TRBJ1-1; TRBD1 is taken as the D call from the table, unchecked against the DNA. TRBV21-1 is reported as a pseudogene. CDR3 length: 15 amino acids. CDR3 sequence: CASSKGDRVVTEAFF. The DNA of the CDR3 is TGTGCCAGCAGCAAGGGGGACAGGGTTGTCACTGAAGCTTTCTTT.